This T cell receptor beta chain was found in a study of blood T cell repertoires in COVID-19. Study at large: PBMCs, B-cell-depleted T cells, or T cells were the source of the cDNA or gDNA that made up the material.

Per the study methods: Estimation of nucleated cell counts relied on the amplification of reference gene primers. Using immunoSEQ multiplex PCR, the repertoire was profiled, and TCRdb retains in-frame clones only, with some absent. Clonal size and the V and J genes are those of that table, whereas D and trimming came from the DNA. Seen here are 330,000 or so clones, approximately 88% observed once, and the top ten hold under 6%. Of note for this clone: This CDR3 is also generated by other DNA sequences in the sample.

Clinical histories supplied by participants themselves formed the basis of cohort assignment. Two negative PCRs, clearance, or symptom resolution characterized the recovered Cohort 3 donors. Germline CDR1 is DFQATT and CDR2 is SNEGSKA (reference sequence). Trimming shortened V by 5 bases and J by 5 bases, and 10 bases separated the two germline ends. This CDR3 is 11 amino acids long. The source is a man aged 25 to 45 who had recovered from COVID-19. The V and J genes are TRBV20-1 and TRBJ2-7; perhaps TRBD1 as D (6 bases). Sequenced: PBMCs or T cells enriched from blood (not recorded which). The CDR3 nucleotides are TGCAGTGCTCAACAGGGTAACGAGCAGTACTTC. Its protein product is CSAQQGNEQYF.